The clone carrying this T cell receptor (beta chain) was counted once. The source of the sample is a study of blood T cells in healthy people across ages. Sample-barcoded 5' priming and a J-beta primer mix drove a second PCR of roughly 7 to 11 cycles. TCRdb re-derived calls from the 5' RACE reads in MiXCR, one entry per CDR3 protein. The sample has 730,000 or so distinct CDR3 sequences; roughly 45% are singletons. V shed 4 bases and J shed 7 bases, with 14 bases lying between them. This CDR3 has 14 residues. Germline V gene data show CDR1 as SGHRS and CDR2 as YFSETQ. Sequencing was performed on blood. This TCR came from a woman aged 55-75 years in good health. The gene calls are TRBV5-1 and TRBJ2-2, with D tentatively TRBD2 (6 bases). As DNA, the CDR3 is TGCGCCAGCAGCCTTAGACTAGATGTCGGGGAGCTGTTTTTT. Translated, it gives CASSLRLDVGELFF.